This T cell receptor (beta chain) was retrieved from a study of cytotoxic CD8 clonotypes in ibrutinib-treated CLL. Profiling relied on immunoSEQ multiplex PCR, and the TCRdb table lists in-frame clones only, not all of them. The profile covers fewer than 70,000 clones, with 71% appearing a single time and roughly two fifths taken by the ten largest. Germline lookup yields CDR1 MDHEN and CDR2 SYDVKM. Trimming left V 2 bases short and J 2 bases short, with 10 bases between. The CDR3 runs to 15 residues. The chain has TRBV28 and TRBJ2-1; D is undetermined. The receptor's source is a human donor with chronic lymphocytic leukemia. This specimen consisted of PBMCs, obtained after 12 months of ibrutinib treatment. The CDR3 coding sequence is TGTGCCAGCAGTTTAGCTTCGGGCCCCTACAATGAGCAGTTCTTC. It specifies CASSLASGPYNEQFF.